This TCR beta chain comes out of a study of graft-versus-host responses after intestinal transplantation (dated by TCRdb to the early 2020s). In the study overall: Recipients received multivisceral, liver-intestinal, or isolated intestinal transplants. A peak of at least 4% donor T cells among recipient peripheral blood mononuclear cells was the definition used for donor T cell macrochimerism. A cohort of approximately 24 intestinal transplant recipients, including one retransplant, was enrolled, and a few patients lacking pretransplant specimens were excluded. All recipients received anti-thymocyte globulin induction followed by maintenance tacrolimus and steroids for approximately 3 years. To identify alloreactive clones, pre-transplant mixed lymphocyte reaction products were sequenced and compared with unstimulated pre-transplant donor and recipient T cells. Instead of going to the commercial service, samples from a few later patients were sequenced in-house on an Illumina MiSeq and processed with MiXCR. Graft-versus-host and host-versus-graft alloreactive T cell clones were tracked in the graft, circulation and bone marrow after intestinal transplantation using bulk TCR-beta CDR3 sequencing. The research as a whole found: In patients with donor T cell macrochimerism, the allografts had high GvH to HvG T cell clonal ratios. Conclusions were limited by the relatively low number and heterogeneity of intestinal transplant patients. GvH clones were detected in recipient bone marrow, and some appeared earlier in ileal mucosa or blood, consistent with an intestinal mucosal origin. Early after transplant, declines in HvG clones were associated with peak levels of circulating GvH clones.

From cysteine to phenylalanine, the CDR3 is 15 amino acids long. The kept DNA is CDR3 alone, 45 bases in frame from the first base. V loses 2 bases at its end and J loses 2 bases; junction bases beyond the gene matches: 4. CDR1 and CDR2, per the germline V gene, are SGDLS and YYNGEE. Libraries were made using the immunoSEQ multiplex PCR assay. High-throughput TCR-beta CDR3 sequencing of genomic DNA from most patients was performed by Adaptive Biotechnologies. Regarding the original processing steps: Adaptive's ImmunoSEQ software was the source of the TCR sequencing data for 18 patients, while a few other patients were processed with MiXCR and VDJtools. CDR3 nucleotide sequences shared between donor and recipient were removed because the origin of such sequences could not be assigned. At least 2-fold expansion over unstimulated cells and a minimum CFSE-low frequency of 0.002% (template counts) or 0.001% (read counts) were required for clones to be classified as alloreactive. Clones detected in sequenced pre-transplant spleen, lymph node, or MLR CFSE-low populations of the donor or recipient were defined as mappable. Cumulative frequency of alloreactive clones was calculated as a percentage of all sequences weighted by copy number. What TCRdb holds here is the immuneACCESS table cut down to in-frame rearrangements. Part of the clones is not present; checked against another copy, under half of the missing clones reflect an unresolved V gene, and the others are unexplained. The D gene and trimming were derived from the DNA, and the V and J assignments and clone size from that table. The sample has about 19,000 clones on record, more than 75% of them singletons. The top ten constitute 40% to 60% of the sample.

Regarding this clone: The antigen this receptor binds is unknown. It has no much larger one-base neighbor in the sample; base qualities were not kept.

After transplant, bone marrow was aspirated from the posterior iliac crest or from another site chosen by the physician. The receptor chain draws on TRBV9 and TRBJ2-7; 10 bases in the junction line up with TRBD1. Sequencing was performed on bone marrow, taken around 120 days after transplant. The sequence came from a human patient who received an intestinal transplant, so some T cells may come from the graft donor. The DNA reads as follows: TGTGCCAGCAGCGTGGGGACAGGGGCTGCCTACGAGCAGTACTTC. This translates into CASSVGTGAAYEQYF.